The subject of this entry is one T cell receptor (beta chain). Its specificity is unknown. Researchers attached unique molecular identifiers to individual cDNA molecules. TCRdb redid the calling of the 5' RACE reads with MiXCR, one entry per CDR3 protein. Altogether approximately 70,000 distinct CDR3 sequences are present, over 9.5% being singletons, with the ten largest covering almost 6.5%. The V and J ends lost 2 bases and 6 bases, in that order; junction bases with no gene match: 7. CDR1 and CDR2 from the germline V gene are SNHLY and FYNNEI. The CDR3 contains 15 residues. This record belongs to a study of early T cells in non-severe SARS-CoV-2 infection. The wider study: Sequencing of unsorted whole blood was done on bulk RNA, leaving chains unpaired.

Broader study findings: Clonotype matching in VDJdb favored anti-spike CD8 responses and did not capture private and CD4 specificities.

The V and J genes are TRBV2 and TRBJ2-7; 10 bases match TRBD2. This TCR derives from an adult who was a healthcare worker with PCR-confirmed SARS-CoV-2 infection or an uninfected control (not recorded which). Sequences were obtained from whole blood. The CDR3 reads CASSEYSGGASEQYF. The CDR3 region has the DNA TGTGCCAGCAGTGAATACAGCGGGGGGGCCTCCGAGCAGTACTTC.